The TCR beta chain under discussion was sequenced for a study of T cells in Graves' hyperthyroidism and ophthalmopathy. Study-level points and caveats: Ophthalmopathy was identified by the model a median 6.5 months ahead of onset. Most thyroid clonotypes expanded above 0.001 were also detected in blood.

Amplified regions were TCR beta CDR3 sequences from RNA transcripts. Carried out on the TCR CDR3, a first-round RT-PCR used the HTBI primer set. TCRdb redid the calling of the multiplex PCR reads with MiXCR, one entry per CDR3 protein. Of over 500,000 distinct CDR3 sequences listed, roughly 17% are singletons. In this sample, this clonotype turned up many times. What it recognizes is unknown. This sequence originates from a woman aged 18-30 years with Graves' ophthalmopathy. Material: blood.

CDR3 nucleotides: TGTGCCAGCAGCTTAAGCAGGCGAAACCTCTATGGCTACACCTTC. This encodes CASSLSRRNLYGYTF. This chain links TRBV13 with TRBJ1-2; D is ambiguous. CDR1 PRHDT and CDR2 FYEKMQ come from the germline V gene (reference sequence). CDR3 length equals 15 residues. V lost 2 bases and J lost 4, with 14 bases in between.